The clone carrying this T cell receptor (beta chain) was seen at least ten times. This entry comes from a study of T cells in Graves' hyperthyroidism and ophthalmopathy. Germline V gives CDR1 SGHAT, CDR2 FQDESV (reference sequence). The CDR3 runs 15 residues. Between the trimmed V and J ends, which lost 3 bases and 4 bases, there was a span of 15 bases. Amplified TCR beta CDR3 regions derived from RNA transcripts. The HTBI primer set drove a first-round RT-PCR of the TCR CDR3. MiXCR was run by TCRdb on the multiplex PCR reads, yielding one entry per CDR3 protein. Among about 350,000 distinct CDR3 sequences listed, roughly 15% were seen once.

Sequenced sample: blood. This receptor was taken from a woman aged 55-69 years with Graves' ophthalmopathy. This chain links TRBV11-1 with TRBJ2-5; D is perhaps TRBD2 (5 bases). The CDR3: CASSLPRLGGETQYF. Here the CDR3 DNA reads TGTGCCAGCAGCTTGCCCCGACTCGGAGGAGAGACCCAGTACTTC.